Following are 10 T cell receptor beta chains from one sample sequenced in a study of blood T cell repertoires in COVID-19. Profiling relied on immunoSEQ multiplex PCR, and the TCRdb table lists in-frame clones only, not all of them. The table has 200,000 or so clones, around 80% seen once; the top ten hold about 5.5%. Sequencing input: peripheral blood. These receptors all stem from an older woman with acute or convalescent COVID-19.

This clone was counted only a few times. This rearrangement joins TRBV2 to TRBJ2-7; TRBD2 is a possible D gene (6 bases). CDR3 size: 13 residues. V was clipped by 5 bases and J by 3 bases, with 11 bases between them. Germline CDR1 and CDR2: SNHLY and FYNNEI. In nucleotides, the CDR3 is TGTGCCAGCAGTTTTGGACTAAGCTACGAGCAGTACTTC. As protein: CASSFGLSYEQYF.

This clone was seen more than once but under ten times. The chain links TRBV27 to TRBJ2-7; 9 bases map to TRBD2. Per germline, CDR1 MNHEY and CDR2 SMNVEV (reference sequence). V was clipped by 2 bases and J by 4 bases; unmatched bases: 9. CDR3 length: 16 residues. CDR3 sequence: CASSLTPAGGPYEQYF. The CDR3 DNA is TGTGCCAGCAGTTTAACCCCCGCGGGAGGGCCTTACGAGCAGTACTTC.

V and J are TRBV28 and TRBJ1-4, with D tentatively TRBD1 (5 bases). CDR1 and CDR2 from the germline V gene are MDHEN and SYDVKM. The CDR3 length is 14 residues. V lost 5 bases to trimming and J lost 8 bases, with 15 bases between them. This CDR3 reads CASSPTSTEEKLFF. In DNA form, the CDR3 reads TGTGCCAGCAGTCCAACATCGACAGAGGAAAAACTGTTTTTT. Full variable domain (missing parts from reference TRBV28 and TRBJ1-4): DVKVTQSSRYLVKRTGEKVFLECVQDMDHENMFWYRQDPGLGLRLIYFSYDVKMKEKGDIPEGYSVSREKKERFSLILESASTNQTSMYLCASSPTSTEEKLFFGSGTQLSVL.

The J gene is TRBJ2-1, the V gene TRBV11-2; D remains unclear. V was pared by 6 bases and J by 7 bases, with 16 bases between. From germline, CDR1 is SGHAT and CDR2 FQNNGV. The CDR3 consists of 14 residues. The CDR3 DNA is TGTGCCAGCAGACACATCCGGCGGCTGAATGAGCAGTTCTTC. It is translated as CASRHIRRLNEQFF.

V is TRBV2 and J is TRBJ2-5; 12 nucleotides match TRBD2. This CDR3 has 15 amino acids. The V gene end was trimmed by 6 bases and the J gene end by 5 bases; junction bases not matched to a gene: 7. CDR1 is SNHLY, CDR2 FYNNEI, per germline. CDR3 in DNA: TGTGCCAGCAGGAAAGGACTAGCGGGAAGTGAGACCCAGTACTTC. It encodes CASRKGLAGSETQYF.

CDR3 DNA: TGCGCCAGCAGCCAAGATCTAGCTAGGACAGGGACCTACGAGCAGTACTTC. It encodes CASSQDLARTGTYEQYF. J is TRBJ2-7 and V is TRBV4-1; 8 bases agree with TRBD1. After removal of 0 bases from V and 2 bases from J, the junction contained 9 bases not matched to a gene. The V gene's germline CDR1 is MGHRA and CDR2 YSYEKL. The CDR3 loop spans 17 amino acids.

V gene TRBV7-9 combines with J gene TRBJ2-4, with 7 bases fitting TRBD2. The V segment lost 5 bases and the J segment 1 base; nucleotides outside the gene matches: 11. The CDR3 consists of 17 residues. Germline V gene sequence: CDR1 SEHNR, CDR2 FQNEAQ (reference sequence). As DNA, the CDR3 is TGTGCCAGCAGCCTAAATCTAGCGGTGGGGGCCAAAAACATTCAGTACTTC. Translation: CASSLNLAVGAKNIQYF.

V gene TRBV6-5 combines with J gene TRBJ2-3, with a tentative D call TRBD2 (5 bases). V was shortened by 2 bases and J by 6 bases, with 9 bases between the two germline ends. In germline, CDR1 is MNHEY, CDR2 SVGAGI. The CDR3 length is 13 residues. CDR3 coding DNA: TGTGCCAGCAGTTACACTGCGGGTGATACGCAGTATTTT. Its translation is CASSYTAGDTQYF.

There are a few counts of this clone. The CDR3 DNA reads as TGTGCCATCAGCGAGAGTCTAGCGGGAGGGCACACAGATACGCAGTATTTT. It is translated as CAISESLAGGHTDTQYF. This chain connects TRBV10-3 to TRBJ2-3, with 12 bases lining up with TRBD2. The germline gives CDR1 ENHRY, CDR2 SYGVKD. Germline trimming cut 6 bases from V and 2 bases from J; bases unmatched to any gene: 9. The length of the CDR3 is 17 residues.

The chain couples TRBV10-2 to TRBJ2-1, with D tentatively TRBD1 (5 bases). The ends were cut back, 3 bases at V and 7 bases at J, with 16 bases in the middle. Germline-derived CDR1 and CDR2 are WSHSY and SAAADI. The CDR3 covers 15 residues. CDR3 in amino acids: CASSEVRVLPNEQFF. DNA for the CDR3: TGCGCCAGCAGTGAAGTCAGGGTTCTCCCGAATGAGCAGTTCTTC.